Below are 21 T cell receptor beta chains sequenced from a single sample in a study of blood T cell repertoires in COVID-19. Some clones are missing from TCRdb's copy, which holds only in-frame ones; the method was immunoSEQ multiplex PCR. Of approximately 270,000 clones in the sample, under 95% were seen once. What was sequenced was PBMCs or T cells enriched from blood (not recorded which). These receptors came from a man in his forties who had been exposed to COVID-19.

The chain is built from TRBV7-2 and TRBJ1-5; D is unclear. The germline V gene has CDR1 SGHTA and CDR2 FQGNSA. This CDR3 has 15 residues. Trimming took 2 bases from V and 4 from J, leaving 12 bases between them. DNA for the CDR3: TGTGCCAGCAGCTTATCTTGGTCAGAAAATCAGCCCCAGCATTTT. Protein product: CASSLSWSENQPQHF.

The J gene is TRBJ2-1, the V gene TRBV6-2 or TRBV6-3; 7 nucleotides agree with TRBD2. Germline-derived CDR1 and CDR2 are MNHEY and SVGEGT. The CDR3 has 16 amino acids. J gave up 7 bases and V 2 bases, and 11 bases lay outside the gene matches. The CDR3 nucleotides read TGTGCCAGCAGTTACGGTCGCGGGAGAAGGTCTAATGAGCAGTTCTTC. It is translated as CASSYGRGRRSNEQFF.

The CDR3, as DNA: TGTGCCAGCAGCTTAGGTGGGACAAAGACCCAACTTTTTAACTATGGCTACACCTTC. Protein sequence: CASSLGGTKTQLFNYGYTF. The chain is built from TRBV11-2 and TRBJ1-2; tentatively, D is TRBD1 (6 bases). V lost 1 base and J lost 1, with 22 bases in between. The CDR3 has 19 residues. Germline V lookup: CDR1 SGHAT, CDR2 FQNNGV.

CDR3 coding DNA: TGTGCCAGCAGCACGGGGGACAGGGGAGTCAATCAGCCCCAGCATTTT. It translates to CASSTGDRGVNQPQHF. This chain links TRBV7-6 with TRBJ1-5, with 10 bases lining up with TRBD1. Germline CDR1 reads SGHVS; CDR2 reads FNYEAQ. The CDR3 sequence is 16 residues long. The V gene end was trimmed by 5 bases and the J gene end by 3 bases; junction bases not matched to a gene: 7.

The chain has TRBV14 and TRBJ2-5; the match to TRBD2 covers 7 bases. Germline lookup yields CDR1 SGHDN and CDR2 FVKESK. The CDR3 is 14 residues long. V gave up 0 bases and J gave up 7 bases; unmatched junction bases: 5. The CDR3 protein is CASSQESGGSTQYF. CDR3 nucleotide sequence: TGTGCCAGCAGCCAAGAATCGGGGGGATCGACCCAGTACTTC.

This CDR3 is CAWSTGSPYEQYF. The CDR3 DNA follows: TGTGCCTGGAGTACAGGAAGTCCCTACGAGCAGTACTTC. This sequence joins TRBV30 and TRBJ2-7; possibly TRBD1 for D (5 bases). This CDR3 is built from 13 residues. The germline gives CDR1 GTSNPN, CDR2 SVGIG (reference sequence). V was pared by 2 bases and J by 2 bases, with 10 bases between.

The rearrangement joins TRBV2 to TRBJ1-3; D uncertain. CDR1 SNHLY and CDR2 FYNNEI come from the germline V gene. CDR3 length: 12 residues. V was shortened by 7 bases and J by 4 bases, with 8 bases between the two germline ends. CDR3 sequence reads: CASTQTGNTIYF. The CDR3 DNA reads TGTGCCAGCACCCAGACAGGAAACACCATATATTTT.

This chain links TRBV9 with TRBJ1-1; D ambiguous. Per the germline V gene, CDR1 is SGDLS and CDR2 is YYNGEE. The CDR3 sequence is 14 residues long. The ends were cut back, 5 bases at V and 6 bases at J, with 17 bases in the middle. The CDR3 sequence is CASRRAGPGSEAFF. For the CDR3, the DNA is TGTGCCAGCAGGAGGGCAGGACCTGGTTCTGAAGCTTTCTTT. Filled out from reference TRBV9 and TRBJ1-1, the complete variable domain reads DSGVTQTPKHLITATGQRVTLRCSPRSGDLSVYWYQQSLDQGLQFLIQYYNGEERAKGNILERFSAQQFPDLHSELNLSSLELGDSALYFCASRRAGPGSEAFFGQGTRLTVV.

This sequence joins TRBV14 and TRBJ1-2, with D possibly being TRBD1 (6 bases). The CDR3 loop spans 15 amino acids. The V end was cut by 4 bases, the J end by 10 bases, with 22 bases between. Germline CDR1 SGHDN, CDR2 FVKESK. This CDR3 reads CASSPMGARSSFYTF. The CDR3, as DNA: TGTGCCAGCAGCCCGATGGGGGCCAGAAGTTCGTTCTACACCTTC.

CDR3 in amino acids: CASSSPRFGGRSPLHF. The CDR3 coding sequence is TGTGCCAGCAGCTCACCGCGTTTCGGGGGTCGCTCACCCCTCCACTTT. The chain employs TRBV28 and TRBJ1-6, with D possibly matching TRBD1 (5 bases). The length of the CDR3 is 16 residues. Germline-derived CDR1 and CDR2 are MDHEN and SYDVKM. Trimming cost V 6 bases and J 10 bases, with 22 bases left between them.

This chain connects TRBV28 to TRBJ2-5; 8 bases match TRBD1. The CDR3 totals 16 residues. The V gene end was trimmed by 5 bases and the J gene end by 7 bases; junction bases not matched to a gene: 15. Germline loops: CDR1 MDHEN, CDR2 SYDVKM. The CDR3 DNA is TGTGCCAGCAGTCCCCAAGGGACAGGCCGGGGTTGGACCCAGTACTTC. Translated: CASSPQGTGRGWTQYF.

CDR3 loop: CASSVGTMNTEAFF. The CDR3 nucleotides are TGTGCCAGCAGTGTAGGGACAATGAACACTGAAGCTTTCTTT. V and J are TRBV2 and TRBJ1-1, with D possibly matching TRBD1 (6 bases). Germline V gene sequence: CDR1 SNHLY, CDR2 FYNNEI. V lost 4 bases, J lost 0 bases, and 9 bases lay in between. The CDR3 covers 14 residues.

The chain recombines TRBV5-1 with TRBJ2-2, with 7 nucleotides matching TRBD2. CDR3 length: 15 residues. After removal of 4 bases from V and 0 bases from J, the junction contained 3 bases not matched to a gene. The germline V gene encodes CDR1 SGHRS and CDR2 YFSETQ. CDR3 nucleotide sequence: TGCGCCAGCAGCAGCGGGACTACGAACACCGGGGAGCTGTTTTTT. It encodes CASSSGTTNTGELFF.

CDR3 sequence reads: CASSPPPFRTASGNTIYF. CDR3 nucleotide sequence: TGTGCCAGCTCACCACCGCCATTTCGGACAGCCTCTGGAAACACCATATATTTT. This sequence joins TRBV18 and TRBJ1-3; weak D call: TRBD1 (6 bases). Trimming took off 0 bases at V and 0 bases at J, with 15 bases between the two ends. Looked up from germline, CDR1 is KGHSH and CDR2 is LQKENI. This CDR3 is built from 18 residues.

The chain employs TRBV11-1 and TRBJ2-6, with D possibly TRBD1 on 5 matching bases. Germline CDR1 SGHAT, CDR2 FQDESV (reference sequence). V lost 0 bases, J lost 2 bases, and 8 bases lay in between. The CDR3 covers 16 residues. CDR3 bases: TGTGCCAGCAGCTTAGCGTTAGGGGCTGGGGCCAACGTCCTGACTTTC. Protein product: CASSLALGAGANVLTF.

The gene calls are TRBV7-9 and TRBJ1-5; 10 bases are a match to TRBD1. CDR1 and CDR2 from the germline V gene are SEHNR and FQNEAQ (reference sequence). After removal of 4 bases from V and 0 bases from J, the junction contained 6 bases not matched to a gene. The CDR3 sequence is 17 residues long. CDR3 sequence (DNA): TGTGCCAGCAGCTCTGGACAGGGGGTGGATAGCAATCAGCCCCAGCATTTT. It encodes CASSSGQGVDSNQPQHF.

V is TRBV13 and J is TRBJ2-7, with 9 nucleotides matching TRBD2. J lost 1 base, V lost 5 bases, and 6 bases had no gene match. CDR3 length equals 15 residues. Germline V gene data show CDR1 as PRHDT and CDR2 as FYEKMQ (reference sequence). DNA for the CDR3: TGTGCCAGCAGCCAAAGCGGGAGGAGTTCCTACGAGCAGTACTTC. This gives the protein CASSQSGRSSYEQYF.

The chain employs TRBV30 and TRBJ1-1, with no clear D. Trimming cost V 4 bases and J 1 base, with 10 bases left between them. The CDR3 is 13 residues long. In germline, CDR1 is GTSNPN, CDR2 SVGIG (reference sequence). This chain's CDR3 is CAWIEQSNTEAFF. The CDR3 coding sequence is TGTGCCTGGATAGAACAGTCGAACACTGAAGCTTTCTTT.

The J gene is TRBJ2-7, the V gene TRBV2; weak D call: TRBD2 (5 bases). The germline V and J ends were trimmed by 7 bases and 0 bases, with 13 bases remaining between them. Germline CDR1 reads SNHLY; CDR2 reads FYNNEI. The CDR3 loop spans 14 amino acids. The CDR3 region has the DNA TGTGCCAGCAAAGTTTCGGGGAGCTCCTACGAGCAGTACTTC. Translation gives CASKVSGSSYEQYF.

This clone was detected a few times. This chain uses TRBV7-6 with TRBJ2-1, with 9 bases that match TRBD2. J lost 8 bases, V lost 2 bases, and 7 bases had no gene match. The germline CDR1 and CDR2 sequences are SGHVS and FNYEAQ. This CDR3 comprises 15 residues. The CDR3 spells CASSLSGGRADEQFF. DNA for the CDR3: TGTGCCAGCAGCTTAAGCGGCGGGAGGGCCGATGAGCAGTTCTTC.

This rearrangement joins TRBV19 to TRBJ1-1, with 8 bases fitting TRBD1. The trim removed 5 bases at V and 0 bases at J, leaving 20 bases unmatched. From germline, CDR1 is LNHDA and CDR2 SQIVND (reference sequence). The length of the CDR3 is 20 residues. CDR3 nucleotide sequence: TGTGCCAGTAGTTTCCGGACAGGGTCGATCAAAAGGGAGGTGAACACTGAAGCTTTCTTT. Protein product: CASSFRTGSIKREVNTEAFF.